Below, 22 T cell receptor beta chains from the same sample are listed, as sequenced in a study of OX40 agonist ivuxolimab in advanced cancers. The repertoire was sequenced with immunoSEQ multiplex PCR; TCRdb's copy has only in-frame clones and lacks some. The sample contains 76,000 or so clones, roughly 92% of which appear only once. The sequencing used CD4+ or CD8+ T cells sorted from blood, collected in a trial of the OX40 agonist ivuxolimab. The receptors were sampled from an adult with an advanced solid tumor such as melanoma, head and neck, liver or kidney cancer.

Only one count was recorded for this clone. This chain links TRBV23-1 with TRBJ2-3; D unclear. TRBV23-1 is placed among ORFs of uncertain function. The CDR3 runs to 12 residues. V lost 0 bases, J lost 5 bases, and 3 bases lay in between. CDR3 sequence: CASSQSGDTQYF. The DNA of the CDR3 is TGCGCCAGCAGTCAATCGGGAGATACGCAGTATTTT.

The rearrangement links TRBV27 to TRBJ2-1; the D gene is possibly TRBD2 (5 bases). Trimming removed 0 bases at V and 0 bases at J, with 9 bases between. The CDR3 loop spans 16 amino acids. CDR1 is MNHEY and CDR2 is SMNVEV in the germline V gene (reference sequence). CDR3 in amino acids: CASSLSEGGSYNEQFF. CDR3 sequence (DNA): TGTGCCAGCAGTTTATCTGAGGGCGGCTCCTACAATGAGCAGTTCTTC.

The chain joins TRBV13 to TRBJ2-5; D might be TRBD1 (6 bases). The germline gives CDR1 PRHDT, CDR2 FYEKMQ (reference sequence). The CDR3 contains 14 residues. With 4 bases removed from V and 1 base from J, the gap between germline ends came to 10 bases. Written as DNA, the CDR3 is TGTGCCAGCAGCTACACGACAGGCCAAGAGACCCAGTACTTC. Translating gives CASSYTTGQETQYF.

The V gene is TRBV15, the J gene TRBJ2-1, with 7 bases fitting TRBD1. The ends lost 1 base at V and 8 bases at J; junction bases unmatched: 8. The CDR3 has 15 residues. Germline CDR1 reads LNHNV; CDR2 reads YYDKDF (reference sequence). CDR3 nucleotide sequence: TGTGCCACCAGCAGAGGGACAGGACGGCTCTATGAGCAGTTCTTC. Its protein is CATSRGTGRLYEQFF. The full variable domain, with the rest looked up from reference TRBV15 and TRBJ2-1, is DAMVIQNPRYQVTQFGKPVTLSCSQTLNHNVMYWYQQKSSQAPKLLFHYYDKDFNNEADTPDNFQSRRPNTSFCFLDIRSPGLGDTAMYLCATSRGTGRLYEQFFGPGTRLTVL.

The gene calls are TRBV5-8 and TRBJ1-2; D may be TRBD1 (5 bases). This CDR3 region has 15 residues. The germline gives CDR1 SGHTS, CDR2 YDEGEE. V was shortened by 0 bases and J by 2 bases, with 11 bases between the two germline ends. CDR3 loop: CASSLVPRENYGYTF. CDR3 nucleotides: TGTGCCAGCAGCTTGGTCCCCAGGGAAAACTATGGCTACACCTTC.

This chain links TRBV18 with TRBJ1-3; 7 bases fit TRBD1. Germline-derived CDR1 and CDR2 are KGHSH and LQKENI. This CDR3 is built from 18 residues. The trim removed 6 bases at V and 0 bases at J, leaving 14 bases unmatched. In nucleotides, the CDR3 is TGTGCCAGCTCTCACGGGGGGACAGAGGCTTCCTCTGGAAACACCATATATTTT. Residues: CASSHGGTEASSGNTIYF.

This clone was counted a single time. The chain couples TRBV9 to TRBJ2-1; TRBD2 matches 8 bases. Germline V gene data show CDR1 as SGDLS and CDR2 as YYNGEE. V gave up 0 bases and J gave up 8 bases; unmatched junction bases: 7. The CDR3 loop spans 15 amino acids. CDR3 DNA: TGTGCCAGCAGCGTAGGACGGGGGGGCAGGGATGAGCAGTTCTTC. It encodes CASSVGRGGRDEQFF.

This rearrangement joins TRBV27 to TRBJ2-3; D is possibly TRBD2 (6 bases). CDR3 size: 15 residues. Per the germline V gene, CDR1 is MNHEY and CDR2 is SMNVEV (reference sequence). Trimming cost V 6 bases and J 1 base, with 14 bases left between them. CDR3 in amino acids: CASSAVPSGTDTQYF. The CDR3 DNA reads TGTGCCAGCAGCGCGGTGCCTAGCGGCACAGATACGCAGTATTTT.

The chain combines TRBV7-8 with TRBJ2-7, with 10 bases fitting TRBD1. The CDR3 totals 13 residues. In germline, CDR1 is SGHVS, CDR2 FQNEAQ. V trimming: 8 bases; J trimming: 1 base; junction bases outside the gene matches: 2. CDR3 region: CASGTGASYEQYF. The DNA of the CDR3 is TGTGCCAGCGGGACAGGGGCATCCTACGAGCAGTACTTC.

The table lists this clone with a count of one. The genes are TRBV6-5 and TRBJ1-2; TRBD1 matches 7 bases. The V and J ends lost 4 bases and 6 bases, in that order; junction bases with no gene match: 5. Germline assignment: CDR1 MNHEY and CDR2 SVGAGI. The CDR3 length is 13 residues. In DNA, the CDR3 is TGTGCCAGCAGTTCGACAGGGCGTCATGGCTACACCTTC. Translating it yields CASSSTGRHGYTF.

This chain uses TRBV6-1 with TRBJ1-1, with 7 bases matching TRBD1. The CDR3 spans 12 residues. J lost 4 bases, V lost 8 bases, and 4 bases had no gene match. Germline CDR1 reads MNHNS; CDR2 reads SASEGT. DNA for the CDR3: TGTGCCAGCTCACAGGGGCCCACTGAAGCTTTCTTT. Protein sequence: CASSQGPTEAFF.

The CDR3 nucleotides are TGTGCCAGCAGTTTAACAGGGGGCCGGTCAACCCTCCACTTT. It translates to CASSLTGGRSTLHF. The V call is TRBV27, the J call TRBJ1-6, with TRBD1 identical over 9 bases. There are 14 residues in the CDR3. V gave up 2 bases and J gave up 14 bases; unmatched junction bases: 7. Germline values: CDR1 MNHEY, CDR2 SMNVEV (reference sequence).

The rearrangement joins TRBV30 to TRBJ1-6, with TRBD1 identical over 7 bases. The CDR3 runs 16 residues. J lost 7 bases, V lost 2 bases, and 11 bases had no gene match. The germline V gene has CDR1 GTSNPN and CDR2 SVGIG (reference sequence). CDR3 sequence (DNA): TGTGCCTGGAGTAGTGTCTCGGGACAGATAAATTCACCCCTCCACTTT. Its translation: CAWSSVSGQINSPLHF.

The chain has TRBV5-1 and TRBJ2-3; either TRBD1 or TRBD2 may fit D (5 bases each). V was shortened by 4 bases and J by 0 bases, with 18 bases between the two germline ends. The CDR3 spans 17 residues. Germline CDR1 SGHRS, CDR2 YFSETQ. The DNA for the CDR3 is TGCGCCAGCAGCCGTGTTGGGACGGGCTCTAGCACAGATACGCAGTATTTT. It yields the protein CASSRVGTGSSTDTQYF.

This chain links TRBV28 with TRBJ2-7, with D uncertain. V was shortened by 8 bases and J by 4 bases, with 12 bases between the two germline ends. Germline-derived CDR1 and CDR2 are MDHEN and SYDVKM. The CDR3 contains 12 residues. This CDR3 reads CASSTDNYEQYF. The CDR3 DNA is TGTGCCAGCTCAACAGATAATTACGAGCAGTACTTC. The full variable domain, with the rest looked up from reference TRBV28 and TRBJ2-7, is DVKVTQSSRYLVKRTGEKVFLECVQDMDHENMFWYRQDPGLGLRLIYFSYDVKMKEKGDIPEGYSVSREKKERFSLILESASTNQTSMYLCASSTDNYEQYFGPGTRLTVT.

This chain connects TRBV10-3 to TRBJ1-2; D remains ambiguous. This CDR3 contains 11 residues. Germline CDR1 and CDR2: ENHRY and SYGVKD. Trimming removed 6 bases at V and 5 bases at J, with 7 bases between. The CDR3, as DNA: TGTGCCATCAGCGATTATTATGGCTACACCTTC. Encoded protein: CAISDYYGYTF.

The chain has TRBV30 and TRBJ1-2; the D is unclear. The ends were cut back, 5 bases at V and 4 bases at J, with 23 bases in the middle. The germline V gene encodes CDR1 GTSNPN and CDR2 SVGIG (reference sequence). The CDR3 extends over 16 amino acids. CDR3 amino acids: CAWDHNDFTPIYGYTF. For the CDR3, the DNA is TGTGCCTGGGACCACAATGATTTTACCCCCATCTATGGCTACACCTTC. The full variable domain, completed using reference TRBV30 and TRBJ1-2, is SQTIHQWPATLVQPVGSPLSLECTVEGTSNPNLYWYRQAAGRGLQLLFYSVGIGQISSEVPQNLSASRPQDRQFILSSKKLLLSDSGFYLCAWDHNDFTPIYGYTFGSGTRLTVV.

V and J are TRBV27 and TRBJ2-7, with D hard to call. Trimming stripped 0 bases from V and 4 bases from J, with 13 bases between. CDR1 and CDR2 from the germline V gene are MNHEY and SMNVEV (reference sequence). The CDR3 contains 15 residues. This CDR3 is CASSLSFRYGYEQYF. The CDR3 DNA reads as TGTGCCAGCAGTTTATCGTTCCGGTATGGGTACGAGCAGTACTTC.

The chain links TRBV19 to TRBJ1-4; tentatively, D is TRBD1 (5 bases). Germline V gene data show CDR1 as LNHDA and CDR2 as SQIVND (reference sequence). This CDR3 has 15 amino acids. Trimming removed 4 bases from V and 7 bases from J, with 16 bases in between. The CDR3: CASSNFGGSGEKLFF. The CDR3 DNA reads as TGTGCCAGTAGTAATTTTGGGGGATCGGGTGAAAAACTGTTTTTT.

This clone was observed once. The V gene is TRBV19, the J gene TRBJ1-5; D unresolved. This CDR3 is built from 15 residues. V was clipped by 5 bases and J by 5 bases, with 16 bases between them. Germline V gives CDR1 LNHDA, CDR2 SQIVND (reference sequence). This CDR3 reads CASSPDLPFDQPQHF. In nucleotides, the CDR3 is TGTGCCAGTAGTCCGGACCTCCCTTTCGATCAGCCCCAGCATTTT.

The chain couples TRBV27 to TRBJ1-4; D is unresolved. This CDR3 is 14 amino acids long. Trimming cost V 7 bases and J 4 bases, with 13 bases left between them. Germline CDR1 and CDR2: MNHEY and SMNVEV (reference sequence). The CDR3 loop reads CASKPLDLNEKLFF. The DNA of the CDR3 is TGTGCCAGCAAGCCTCTAGACCTTAATGAAAAACTGTTTTTT.

This chain links TRBV6-6 with TRBJ1-5, with a tentative D call TRBD1 (5 bases). Germline lookup yields CDR1 MNHNY and CDR2 SVGAGI (reference sequence). Trimming stripped 4 bases from V and 6 bases from J, with 10 bases between. The CDR3 covers 13 residues. The CDR3 DNA sequence: TGTGCCAGCAGTTTAAGGGGAGCTCAGCCCCAGCATTTT. It codes for CASSLRGAQPQHF.